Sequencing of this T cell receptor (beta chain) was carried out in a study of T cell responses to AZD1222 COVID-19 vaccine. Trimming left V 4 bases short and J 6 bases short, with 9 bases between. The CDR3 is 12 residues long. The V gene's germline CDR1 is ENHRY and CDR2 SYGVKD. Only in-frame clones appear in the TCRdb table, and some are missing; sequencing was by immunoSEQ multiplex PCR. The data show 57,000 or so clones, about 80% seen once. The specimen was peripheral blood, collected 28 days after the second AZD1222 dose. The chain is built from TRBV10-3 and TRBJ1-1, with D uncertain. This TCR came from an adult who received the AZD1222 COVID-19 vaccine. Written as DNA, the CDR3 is TGTGCCATCAGTGCGGATCTGGCTGAAGCTTTCTTT. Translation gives CAISADLAEAFF.